This T cell receptor beta chain was sequenced during a study of T-cell reconstitution after alpha-beta-depleted transplantation in children. Points from the study as a whole: Recipient T cells and thymic progenitors that survived gave rise to the high TCRbeta diversity observed at day 60 in some patients. After transplant, at about two months, alpha-beta T cells were reportedly derived from several hundred expanded graft clones. From newly produced T cells came most of the T-cell counts and diversity one year after transplant.

This clonotype was counted only a few times. The target antigen is unknown. CDR1 and CDR2 (germline): MNHEY, SVGEGT. CDR3 size: 16 residues. Trimming pared 0 bases from V and 2 bases from J, leaving 14 bases between. A library of TCRbeta sequences, prepared with unique molecular identifiers, was generated. TCRdb re-called the PCR reads through MiXCR, storing one row per CDR3 protein. The data show a few hundred thousand distinct CDR3 sequences, around 16% seen once. This clonotype originated in a boy under two years old who had a stem cell transplant for Wiskott-Aldrich syndrome, so the T cells may come from the graft donor. The chain employs TRBV6-2 or TRBV6-3 and TRBJ2-7; a weak D match, TRBD1 (6 bases). The source was PBMCs, mostly from graft donor cells, collected 360 days after TCRalphabeta/CD19-depleted stem cell transplant. The CDR3 protein is CASSYSSRTVAYEQYF. DNA for the CDR3: TGTGCCAGCAGTTACTCGAGTAGGACAGTAGCCTACGAGCAGTACTTC.